Listed here are 6 T cell receptor beta chains from one sample, sequenced in a study of CDR3 diversity in severe acne (dated by TCRdb to between 2018 and 2021). The library was made by PCR. Sequencing was performed on an Illumina HiSeq 2000. Clones were called with MiXCR by TCRdb after fastp trimmed the public reads at Q25, and only in-frame beta chains were retained. A single entry per CDR3 protein holds the most common genes and DNA from its merged rows. The sample profile shows about 100,000 distinct CDR3 sequences; roughly half of them were found once. The ten top clones hold over 10% of the sample. The sequencing input was blood. Source of these receptors: a male donor with acne.

The J gene is TRBJ2-7, the V gene TRBV7-3, with no clear D. CDR1 is SGHTA and CDR2 is FQGTGA in the germline V gene. This CDR3 spans 13 amino acids. V shed 2 bases and J shed 3 bases, with 8 bases lying between them. The chain's CDR3 is CASSLWLGYEQYF. The CDR3 DNA reads TGTGCCAGCAGCTTATGGCTGGGCTACGAGCAGTACTTC.

This clonotype was observed a single time. The chain links TRBV15 to TRBJ1-3; D gene uncertain. V was shortened by 0 bases and J by 2 bases, with 8 bases between the two germline ends. CDR1 LNHNV and CDR2 YYDKDF come from the germline V gene (reference sequence). CDR3 length: 15 amino acids. The CDR3 loop reads CATSRDRSPGNTIYF. The CDR3 DNA is TGTGCCACCAGCAGAGATCGTAGTCCTGGAAACACCATATATTTT.

This chain uses TRBV2 with TRBJ1-1, with D possibly matching TRBD1 (5 bases). Per germline, CDR1 SNHLY and CDR2 FYNNEI. This CDR3 has 13 amino acids. V lost 6 bases to trimming and J lost 1 base, with 9 bases between them. The CDR3 nucleotides read TGTGCCAGCAGGTTCGGGGGGAACACTGAAGCTTTCTTT. Translated, it gives CASRFGGNTEAFF.

Comments on this clonotype: Its ends do not fully match the called genes, so a read error is possible. The J gene is TRBJ2-5, the V gene TRBV24-1, with D hard to call. Germline CDR1 reads KGHDR; CDR2 reads SFDVKD. There are 13 residues in the CDR3. For the CDR3, the DNA is TGTGCCAGCAGTCTACGGGTGGTTGAGACCCAGTACTTC. Translation gives CASSLRVVETQYF.

This clonotype was found many times. V gene TRBV24-1 combines with J gene TRBJ2-1, with 7 bases fitting TRBD1. The germline gives CDR1 KGHDR, CDR2 SFDVKD. Losses at the gene ends were 4 bases for V and 7 bases for J; bases not matched to a gene: 9. The length of the CDR3 is 15 residues. The CDR3 DNA sequence: TGTGCCACCAGTGACCGCTCGACAGGGCGGAATGAGCAGTTCTTC. Its protein product is CATSDRSTGRNEQFF.

The chain combines TRBV14 with TRBJ1-5, with 9 bases that match TRBD1. Germline assignment: CDR1 SGHDN and CDR2 FVKESK. Trimming removed 4 bases from V and 4 bases from J; junction bases left unmatched: 5. CDR3 size: 15 residues. CDR3 DNA sequence: TGTGCCAGCAGCCCCATAGGGACAGGGAATCAGCCCCAGCATTTT. Translating gives CASSPIGTGNQPQHF.